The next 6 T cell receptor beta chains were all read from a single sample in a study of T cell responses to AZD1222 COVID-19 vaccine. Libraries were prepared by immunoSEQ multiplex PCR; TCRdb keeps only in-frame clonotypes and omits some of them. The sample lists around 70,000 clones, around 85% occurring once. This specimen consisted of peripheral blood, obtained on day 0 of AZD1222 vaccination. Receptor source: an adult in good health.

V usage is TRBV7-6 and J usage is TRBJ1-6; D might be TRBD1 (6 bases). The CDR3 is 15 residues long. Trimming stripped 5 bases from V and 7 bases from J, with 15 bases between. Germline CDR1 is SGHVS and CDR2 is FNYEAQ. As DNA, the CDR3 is TGTGCCAGCAGCCCCCGTGGGGACACAAATTCACCCCTCCACTTT. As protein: CASSPRGDTNSPLHF.

CDR3 protein: CASSHRLAAGELFF. The CDR3 DNA is TGCGCCAGCAGCCATCGACTAGCTGCCGGGGAGCTGTTTTTT. The rearrangement uses TRBV4-1 and TRBJ2-2; the match to TRBD2 covers 7 bases. This CDR3 contains 14 residues. Germline assignment: CDR1 MGHRA and CDR2 YSYEKL. The V and J ends lost 3 bases and 6 bases, in that order; junction bases with no gene match: 4.

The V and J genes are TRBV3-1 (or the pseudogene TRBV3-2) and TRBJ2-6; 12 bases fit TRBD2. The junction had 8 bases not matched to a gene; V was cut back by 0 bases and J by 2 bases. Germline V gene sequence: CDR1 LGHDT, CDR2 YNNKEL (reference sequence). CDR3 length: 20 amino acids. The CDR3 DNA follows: TGTGCCAGCAGCCAAGAAGTCCTTCTAGCGGGGGGGGCTGGGGCCAACGTCCTGACTTTC. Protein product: CASSQEVLLAGGAGANVLTF.

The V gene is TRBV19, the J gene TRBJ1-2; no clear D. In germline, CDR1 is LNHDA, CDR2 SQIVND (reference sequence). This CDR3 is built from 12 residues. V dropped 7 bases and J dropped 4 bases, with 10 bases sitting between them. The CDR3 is CASIGQGYGYTF. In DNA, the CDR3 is TGTGCCAGTATAGGGCAAGGCTATGGCTACACCTTC.

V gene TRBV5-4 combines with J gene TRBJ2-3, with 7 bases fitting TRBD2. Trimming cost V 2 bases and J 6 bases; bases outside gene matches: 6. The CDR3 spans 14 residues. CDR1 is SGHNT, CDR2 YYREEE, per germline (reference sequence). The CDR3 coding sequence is TGTGCCAGCAGCTTTGGGGGGGGGTCGGATACGCAGTATTTT. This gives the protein CASSFGGGSDTQYF.

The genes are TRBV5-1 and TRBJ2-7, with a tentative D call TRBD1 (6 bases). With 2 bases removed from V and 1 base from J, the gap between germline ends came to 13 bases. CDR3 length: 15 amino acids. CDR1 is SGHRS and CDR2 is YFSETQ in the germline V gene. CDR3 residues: CASSFVTGPSYEQYF. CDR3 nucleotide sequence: TGCGCCAGCAGCTTCGTTACAGGGCCTTCCTACGAGCAGTACTTC.